Here is one T cell receptor beta chain with its context. In this sample, this clonotype turned up many times. The specificity of this receptor is unknown. The record has no base qualities; no much larger clone is one base away. The time point label for this specimen denotes: after trial treatment. According to the study, the label for this sample's treatment or condition signals: LDRT plus nivolumab, ipilimumab, low-dose cyclophosphamide and aspirin (RACIN trial). The donors came from RACIN, which was a single-arm phase I dose-escalation trial that paired nivolumab and ipilimumab with aspirin, low-dose cyclophosphamide and low-dose radiotherapy. Patients were eligible if they had advanced solid tumors that were TIL-negative. This sample was taken from a study of low-dose radiotherapy and immunotherapy resistance in tumors (dated 2022 in TCRdb). Some background on the complete study: Cohort 1 received 0.5 Gy per fraction every 2 weeks, with a prescribed total PTV dose of 6.5 Gy. Starting on cycle 1 day 1, patients took 300 mg of aspirin by mouth once a day for four cycles. Nivolumab was administered intravenously as a 240 mg flat dose every two weeks, and ipilimumab was administered intravenously at 1 mg/kg every six weeks. Cyclophosphamide 200 mg/m2 was administered intravenously every two weeks, one day before each radiation and immunotherapy administration. The translational analysis covered eight patients: three from the first dose cohort and the first five from the second dose cohort. In Cohort 2, 1 Gy per fraction was delivered every two weeks, for a total of 13 Gy over 26 weeks. The trial did not randomize participants into treatment groups.

Instrument used: Illumina HiSeq 2500. To make first-strand cDNA, Superscript III was used along with a set of TRAV- and TRBV-specific primers so that both the TCRalpha and TCRbeta chains were covered. A roughly 18-cycle PCR with Phusion amplified the TCRs, pairing a constant-region primer with the adapter that was attached to the V primers. Isolated mRNA was amplified with the MessageAmp II aRNA Amplification Kit, using a 16-hour in vitro transcription at 37°C. mRNA for TCR sequencing was isolated with the Dynabeads mRNA DIRECT Purification Kit. Indexed Illumina adapters were added in a second approximately 24-cycle Phusion PCR, and the resulting products were purified with AMPure XP beads. Per the authors' processing: Custom Perl scripts were used to pool TCR sequences that encoded the same protein, to remove out-of-frame sequences, and to calculate the abundance of each clonotype. Any TCR sequence supported by only a single read was excluded from analysis. Shannon entropy, Gini index, clonality, richness, and the frequency of TCRs shared between repertoires were included as repertoire metrics. Using fastp at Q25 and MiXCR, TCRdb reprocessed the public reads and kept productive beta chains. Each entry is one CDR3 protein sequence, shown with its most common DNA and genes. The V and J calls here are based on TCRdb, not the publication. Here the sample has approximately 46,000 distinct CDR3 sequences; 25% occur a single time. The ten top clones hold roughly a tenth of the sample.

V is cut by 6 bases and J by 1 base, and the space between the germline ends is 12 bases. Taken from cysteine to phenylalanine, the CDR3 has 14 residues. The only DNA kept is the CDR3, 42 bases in frame from the first base. CDR1 and CDR2, per the germline V gene, are MDHEN and SYDVKM. Here the chain combines TRBV28 and TRBJ1-1; TRBD1 is a possible D gene, resting on 6 matching bases. Material: PBMCs, obtained after low-dose radiotherapy plus immunotherapy. The clonotype comes from a male donor with prostate cancer. CDR3 sequence: CASSLGQKNTEAFF. The bases read TGTGCCAGCAGCCTTGGACAGAAGAACACTGAAGCTTTCTTT.